This is a list of T cell receptor beta chains from one sample in a study of primary melanoma T cells and metastatic recurrence. Profiled with immunoSEQ multiplex PCR; TCRdb holds only in-frame clones, not every one. The sample data list around 32 clones. The sequenced sample was melanoma tumor tissue. Source of these receptors: a human donor with melanoma. CDR3s leave out the opening cysteine and the closing phenylalanine or tryptophan. Fields, in order: J gene, V gene, CDR3 protein.

TRBJ1-2 | TRBV28 | ASSLPRDIYGYT
TRBJ1-3 | TRBV11-3 | ASSTRGGDGNTIY
TRBJ2-7 | TRBV18 | ASSPGQFYEQY
TRBJ1-2 | TRBV6-8 | ASRRQGANGYT
TRBJ2-3 | TRBV19 | ASSFGQGSNTQY
TRBJ2-3 | TRBV12-5 | ASGQGPNTDTQY
TRBJ1-1 | TRBV11-3 | ASSLQGSVNTEAF
TRBJ2-1 | TRBV10-1 | ASSRGNEQF
TRBJ2-7 | TRBV23-1 | ASSQYPGSNYEQY
TRBJ2-1 | TRBV12-5 | ASGRGLNNEQF
TRBJ1-1 | TRBV19 | ASSIGGPENTEAF
TRBJ2-5 | TRBV19 | ASSIQQGAAQETQY
TRBJ1-1 | TRBV6-8 | ASSYRRGPREAF
TRBJ1-5 | TRBV23-1 | ASSQDREANHQPQH
TRBJ2-5 | TRBV14 | ASSRTVQETQY
TRBJ2-7 | TRBV30 | AWSVRSHRGDRVFSYEQY